This TCR beta chain was sequenced during a study of cytomegalovirus exposure and HLA in healthy donors. Overall study results and limits: Per a later analysis, 15,000 to 20,000 TCR beta sequences showed association with HLA alleles at 0.05 false discovery rate. The study dropped some indistinguishable V segments, TRBV6-2 and TRBV6-3 among them. Donor immune exposure was known only as CMV serostatus.

The PCR made use of 60 Vbeta and 13 Jbeta primers. Produced via immunoSEQ multiplex PCR; TCRdb's table is partial and in-frame only. The data contain 100,000 to 150,000 clones, over 9.5% of them singletons. This clone has more than one count but fewer than ten. Its specificity is unknown. Germline assignment: CDR1 LNHDA and CDR2 SQIVND (reference sequence). The V and J ends lost 6 bases and 2 bases respectively, with 13 bases between them. This CDR3 has 14 residues. The TCR originated in a woman aged 18 to 35 in good health and CMV-seropositive. Source material: PBMCs. This rearrangement joins TRBV19 to TRBJ1-2; no clear D. CDR3 amino acids: CASSSGEVNYGYTF. CDR3 nucleotides: TGTGCCAGTAGCTCTGGGGAGGTAAACTATGGCTACACCTTC.